The 10 T cell receptor beta chains below all came from one sample that was sequenced in a study of cytomegalovirus exposure and HLA in healthy donors. The data were produced by immunoSEQ multiplex PCR, yet TCRdb's version contains in-frame clones alone and is incomplete. The profile shows 100,000 to 130,000 clones, approximately 86% of them singletons. The material sequenced was PBMCs. The receptors come from a young woman in good health and CMV-seronegative.

This clone showed up just a few times. The chain recombines TRBV5-1 with TRBJ1-6, with a weak D call TRBD1 (6 bases). Germline V gives CDR1 SGHRS, CDR2 YFSETQ. The CDR3 covers 15 residues. V was pared by 4 bases and J by 7 bases, with 15 bases between. DNA of the CDR3: TGCGCCAGCAGCCCCCAACAGGGCAACAATTCACCCCTCCACTTT. This translates into CASSPQQGNNSPLHF. Supplemented by reference TRBV5-1 and TRBJ1-6, the full variable domain reads KAGVTQTPRYLIKTRGQQVTLSCSPISGHRSVSWYQQTPGQGLQFLFEYFSETQRNKGNFPGRFSGRQFSNSRSEMNVSTLELGDSALYLCASSPQQGNNSPLHFGNGTRLTVT.

This chain links TRBV10-3 with TRBJ1-3; possibly TRBD1 for D (6 bases). The CDR3 consists of 14 residues. Germline V gives CDR1 ENHRY, CDR2 SYGVKD. V was clipped by 4 bases and J by 4 bases, with 11 bases between them. CDR3 nucleotides: TGTGCCATCAGTGGGGACACAACGGGAAACACCATATATTTT. Translating gives CAISGDTTGNTIYF.

The chain joins TRBV18 to TRBJ1-2; D call uncertain. The germline V and J ends were trimmed by 3 bases and 4 bases, with 24 bases remaining between them. Germline CDR1 and CDR2: KGHSH and LQKENI. The CDR3 runs 18 residues. The CDR3 coding sequence is TGTGCCAGCTCACCTGCTCAGAAGGGAGGTCCTGAGACCTATGGCTACACCTTC. It specifies CASSPAQKGGPETYGYTF.

This clone has more than one count but fewer than ten. V and J are TRBV25-1 and TRBJ1-1; 9 bases line up with TRBD1. V lost 2 bases and J lost 3; bases outside the gene matches: 7. The CDR3 has 16 amino acids. Germline V gene sequence: CDR1 MGHDK, CDR2 SYGVNS. CDR3 in DNA: TGTGCCAGCAGTGAACCCACAGGGGGCAGGGACACTGAAGCTTTCTTT. Translated, it gives CASSEPTGGRDTEAFF. Looking up the rest from reference TRBV25-1 and TRBJ1-1 gives the full variable domain: EADIYQTPRYLVIGTGKKITLECSQTMGHDKMYWYQQDPGMELHLIHYSYGVNSTEKGDLSSESTVSRIRTEHFPLTLESARPSHTSQYLCASSEPTGGRDTEAFFGQGTRLTVV.

This clone came up many times. The chain couples TRBV4-2 to TRBJ2-1; 11 nucleotides agree with TRBD2. The trim removed 1 base at V and 8 bases at J, leaving 7 bases unmatched. The CDR3 spans 16 residues. Germline V gene lookup returns CDR1 LGHNA and CDR2 YNFKEQ. The CDR3 DNA reads TGTGCCAGCAGCCAAGGCATAGCGGGGGGGCCCGATGAGCAGTTCTTC. Its translation is CASSQGIAGGPDEQFF.

This chain links TRBV6-6 with TRBJ2-3; possibly TRBD1 for D (5 bases). Germline V CDR1 and CDR2: MNHNY, SVGAGI (reference sequence). The CDR3 loop spans 15 amino acids. Trimming took off 6 bases at V and 2 bases at J, with 15 bases between the two ends. CDR3 in DNA: TGTGCCAGCAGCTCTGGACAACGACACACAGATACGCAGTATTTT. It encodes CASSSGQRHTDTQYF.

The chain uses TRBV5-5 and TRBJ1-2; no clear D. Trimming shortened V by 1 base and J by 0 bases, and 10 bases separated the two germline ends. The CDR3 spans 15 residues. Looked up from germline, CDR1 is SGHKS and CDR2 is YYEKEE (reference sequence). DNA for the CDR3: TGTGCCAGCAGCTTGAAAATCGCGGCTAACTATGGCTACACCTTC. Residues: CASSLKIAANYGYTF.

This clone was observed once. Other DNA sequences of this sample code for an identical CDR3. V and J are TRBV27 and TRBJ1-1; 7 nucleotides line up with TRBD1. Germline CDR1 reads MNHEY; CDR2 reads SMNVEV (reference sequence). The CDR3 has 14 amino acids. With 6 bases clipped from V and 1 base from J, the junction kept 5 bases outside the gene matches. The CDR3 DNA reads TGTGCCAGCAGCCTAGGGGGCGGGAACACTGAAGCTTTCTTT. Translated: CASSLGGGNTEAFF.

The chain couples TRBV7-9 to TRBJ2-2, with 7 bases that match TRBD1. Per germline, CDR1 SEHNR and CDR2 FQNEAQ (reference sequence). The junction had 7 bases not matched to a gene; V was cut back by 5 bases and J by 4 bases. This CDR3 is built from 15 residues. The CDR3 spells CASSLDRVGTGELFF. CDR3 DNA: TGTGCCAGCAGCCTCGACAGGGTGGGCACCGGGGAGCTGTTTTTT.

In DNA form, the CDR3 reads TGTGCCAGCAGTTACCGAGGGGGTAGGAACACTGAAGCTTTCTTT. Protein: CASSYRGGRNTEAFF. The V and J genes are TRBV6-6 and TRBJ1-1; D perhaps matches TRBD1 (6 bases). The CDR3 contains 15 residues. The V and J ends lost 2 bases and 1 base respectively, with 11 bases between them. Germline-derived CDR1 and CDR2 are MNHNY and SVGAGI (reference sequence).